Listed below are T cell receptor beta chains from one sample, sequenced in a study of blood T cells in healthy people across ages. TCRdb reprocessed the 5' RACE reads with MiXCR, giving one entry per CDR3 protein. This table has about 1.8 million distinct CDR3 sequences, around 50% appearing once. Specimen: blood. These TCRs come from a middle-aged woman in good health. The CDR3 runs from the conserved cysteine through the conserved F or W. D genes are given only for firm matches. Clone size appears in some rows only: once, few, many, or a class for an expanded clone.

>few|TRBJ2-7|TRBD1|TRBV6-6
TGTGCCAGCATCGAGAGGGACAGGGGGAAGCGCGAGCAGTACTTC
CASIERDRGKREQYF
>-|TRBJ2-5|TRBD2|TRBV27
TGTGCCAGTAGCCCAGGGACTAGCCAAGCACGCCGAGAGACCCAGTACTTC
CASSPGTSQARRETQYF
>-|TRBJ2-5|TRBD1|TRBV9
TGTGCCAGCAGCACAGGGGACAGGGGGGGAAAGACCCAGTACTTC
CASSTGDRGGKTQYF
>-|TRBJ2-7|TRBD2|TRBV4-3
TGCGCCAGCAGCCAAGGTTCTAGCGGACCTTTATACGACTACGAGCAGTACTTC
CASSQGSSGPLYDYEQYF
>-|TRBJ1-5|TRBD1|TRBV28
TGTGCCAGCAGGAATCCGGGACAGGGAGGTGGGGCTCTAGGTCAGCCCCAGCATTTT
CASRNPGQGGGALGQPQHF
>-|TRBJ2-3|-|TRBV25-1
TGTGCCAGCATGTATCTCTTCCGGGACTCGAGGGGCCGCACAGATACGCAGTATTTT
CASMYLFRDSRGRTDTQYF
>-|TRBJ2-1|TRBD1|TRBV10-3
TGTGCCATCAGGGGGGACAGGGGGCGGACCTACAATGAGCAGTTCTTC
CAIRGDRGRTYNEQFF
>-|TRBJ2-7|-|TRBV20-1
TGCAGTGCTCCCCCCATCCCCAGGGAATACGAGCAGTACTTC
CSAPPIPREYEQYF
>-|TRBJ2-7|-|TRBV20-1
TGCAGTGCTAGGACAGCTTCCTACGAGCAGTACTTC
CSARTASYEQYF
>few|TRBJ1-2|TRBD1|TRBV7-2
TGTGCCAGCAGCTTCTACAGGGACAGTGCTCTCTACACCTTC
CASSFYRDSALYTF
>-|TRBJ1-2|-|TRBV28
TGTGCCAGCCGGGGGGCTATCTATGGCTACACCTTC
CASRGAIYGYTF
>-|TRBJ2-1|TRBD1|TRBV20-1
TGCAGTGCCAGGGACAGGGGGGTTATCTATGAGCAGTTCTTC
CSARDRGVIYEQFF
>-|TRBJ2-1|-|TRBV11-1
TGTGCCAGCAGCTTAGATGTTGCCTACAATGAGCAGTTCTTC
CASSLDVAYNEQFF
>-|TRBJ1-5|-|TRBV11-2
TGTGCCAGCAGCTTAGTCGGGGCACCTAATCAGCCCCAGCATTTT
CASSLVGAPNQPQHF
>-|TRBJ1-5|-|TRBV20-1
TGCAGTGCGTACCCGGATAGCAATCAGCCCCAGCATTTT
CSAYPDSNQPQHF
>-|TRBJ2-3|-|TRBV24-1
TGTGCCACCAGTGATCCGAAGACAGCTGCAGATACGCAGTATTTT
CATSDPKTAADTQYF
>-|TRBJ2-7|TRBD1|TRBV28
TGTGCCAGCAAGTACAGGGGGCGATCCTACGAGCAGTACTTC
CASKYRGRSYEQYF
>-|TRBJ2-7|-|TRBV12-3/TRBV12-4
TGTGCCAGCAGTTTTGGGGGCATGACCTACGAGCAGTACTTC
CASSFGGMTYEQYF
>few|TRBJ2-4|-|TRBV29-1
TGCAGCGTTACGTCGCAGGGGGGAAACATTCAGTACTTC
CSVTSQGGNIQYF
>-|TRBJ2-1|-|TRBV11-2
TGTGCCAGCAGCTCAATACGGGAGTACAATGAGCAGTTCTTC
CASSSIREYNEQFF
>few|TRBJ2-7|-|TRBV12-5
TGTGCTAGTGGTTTCGGTGGTTGGGGCGAGCAGTACTTC
CASGFGGWGEQYF
>-|TRBJ1-5|TRBD1|TRBV12-3/TRBV12-4
TGTGCCAGCAGTCAAGAACCGGGACAGGCATCGACTGGTGATCAGCCCCAGCATTTT
CASSQEPGQASTGDQPQHF
>few|TRBJ2-5|-|TRBV7-9
TGTGCCATCCAGCGGGTTCAAGAGACCCAGTACTTC
CAIQRVQETQYF
>-|TRBJ2-7|TRBD2|TRBV4-3
TGCGCCAGCAGCCAAGATTGGACTAGCGGGGGCTACGAGCAGTACTTC
CASSQDWTSGGYEQYF
>-|TRBJ2-7|TRBD1|TRBV25-1
TGTGCCAGCGGGGAATGGGGACAGGGTTCCTACGAGCAGTACTTC
CASGEWGQGSYEQYF
>few|TRBJ2-1|-|TRBV12-3/TRBV12-4
TGTGCCAGCAGGTCCTCTGGGGACAATGAGCAGTTCTTC
CASRSSGDNEQFF
>-|TRBJ1-1|TRBD1|TRBV7-9
TGTGCCAGCAGCTTAGATGGCAGGGGGCGCACTGAAGCTTTCTTT
CASSLDGRGRTEAFF
>-|TRBJ2-3|-|TRBV7-9
TGTGCCAGCAGCTTGAATGTAGGGTGGTTGAGTACGCAGTATTTT
CASSLNVGWLSTQYF
>few|TRBJ1-2|-|TRBV9
TGTGCCAGCAGCGCCCCCGGGACGAACTTAAAGGGAGGCTACACCTTC
CASSAPGTNLKGGYTF
>many|TRBJ2-7|TRBD1|TRBV4-1
TGCGCCAGCAGCCTTAAAGGGGGGACAGGGCCCTCCTACGAGCAGTACTTC
CASSLKGGTGPSYEQYF
>-|TRBJ2-1|TRBD1|TRBV20-1
TGCAGTGCACCGGACAGGATTTTTTCCAATGAGCAGTTCTTC
CSAPDRIFSNEQFF
>-|TRBJ2-1|-|TRBV3-1
TGTGCCAGCAGCCAAGACCTTGAGGGGTACAATGAGCAGTTCTTC
CASSQDLEGYNEQFF
>few|TRBJ2-1|-|TRBV7-2
TGTGCCAGCAGCTCGGGGACATCCCAGCCCTACAATGAGCAGTTCTTC
CASSSGTSQPYNEQFF
>-|TRBJ1-6|-|TRBV7-2
TGTGCCAGCAGCCGTGATGAGGGCAGGGCGAACTCACCCCTCCACTTT
CASSRDEGRANSPLHF
>few|TRBJ2-5|-|TRBV20-1
TGCAGTGCTAGTGCAGGTTGGGGCCAAGAGACCCAGTACTTC
CSASAGWGQETQYF
>-|TRBJ1-2|TRBD1|TRBV28
TGTGCCAGCAGTTTACCTTTAGGACAGGGAAATAACTATGGCTACACCTTC
CASSLPLGQGNNYGYTF
>few|TRBJ1-4|-|TRBV3-1
TGTGCCAGCAGCCAAGTCGGACCCAATGAAAAACTGTTTTTT
CASSQVGPNEKLFF
>few|TRBJ1-2|TRBD1|TRBV28
TGTGCCAGCAGTTTATCTGGGACAGGGGCCAACTTGGTTGGCTACACCTTC
CASSLSGTGANLVGYTF
>few|TRBJ1-5|-|TRBV4-2
TGTGCCAGCAGCCAAGATGGGGATAATCAGCCCCAGCATTTT
CASSQDGDNQPQHF
>few|TRBJ2-1|TRBD2|TRBV4-2
TGTGCCAGCAGCCAAGATTTCTCGTCTAGCGGGGGGTACCGCAATGAGCAGTTCTTC
CASSQDFSSSGGYRNEQFF
>few|TRBJ2-1|TRBD2|TRBV7-3
TGTGCCAGCAGCCCCATCACCGGGACTAGCTCCTACAATGAGCAGTTCTTC
CASSPITGTSSYNEQFF
>few|TRBJ2-1|-|TRBV5-5
TGTGCCAGCAGCTGGAGGTGGGAGACCCAGTTCTTC
CASSWRWETQFF
>-|TRBJ1-1|TRBD1|TRBV5-1
TGCGCCAGCAGCAGCGGACAGGACAGAGAAGCTTTCTTT
CASSSGQDREAFF
>-|TRBJ2-1|-|TRBV7-2
TGTGCCACCACGAGGCGGGGGCCATACAATGAGCAGTTCTTC
CATTRRGPYNEQFF
>-|TRBJ1-4|-|TRBV20-1
TGCAGTGCTAGCGGCCTGTTTTTT
CSASGLFF
>few|TRBJ2-7|-|TRBV29-1
TGCAGCGTTACTGGGGCGTTCGGACCTGCCTACGAGCAGTACTTC
CSVTGAFGPAYEQYF
>-|TRBJ2-7|-|TRBV6-5
TGTGCCAGCAGTTACTTTCCGGTGACAACCTACGAGCAGTACTTC
CASSYFPVTTYEQYF
>few|TRBJ2-7|TRBD1|TRBV4-3
TGCGCCAGCAGCCAAGGCGGGACAGGGTTCCCCGAGCAGTACTTC
CASSQGGTGFPEQYF
>few|TRBJ2-7|-|TRBV6-5
TGTGCCAGCAATAAGGGCGTCAGCTCCTACGAGCAGTACTTC
CASNKGVSSYEQYF
>-|TRBJ2-3|TRBD2|TRBV18
TGTGCCAGTTCACAAAGGGCCGGGACTAGCGACACAGATACGCAGTATTTT
CASSQRAGTSDTDTQYF
>-|TRBJ2-1|-|TRBV7-2
TGTGCCAGCAGCTTAGCTTGGGAAAATGAGCAGTTCTTC
CASSLAWENEQFF
>-|TRBJ1-5|-|TRBV28
TGTGCCAGCAGTCGAGGGGGATGGGACAATCAGCCCCAGCATTTT
CASSRGGWDNQPQHF
>-|TRBJ2-1|-|TRBV14
TGTGCCAGCAGCCTGCCATGGACAGTTGACTACAATGAGCAGTTCTTC
CASSLPWTVDYNEQFF